Sequencing of this TCR beta chain was carried out in a study of T-cell reconstitution after alpha-beta-depleted transplantation in children. This clonotype was found many times. Library preparation (for TCRbeta) was performed with unique molecular identifiers. TCRdb called the PCR reads again in MiXCR, with one record for every CDR3 protein. Of approximately 50,000 distinct CDR3 sequences listed, more than 5% are singletons. V was clipped by 2 bases and J by 6 bases; unmatched bases: 6. CDR1 is SEHNR and CDR2 is FQNEAQ in the germline V gene (reference sequence). There are 15 residues in the CDR3. Sequenced here: PBMCs, mostly from graft donor cells, sampled 60 days after TCRalphabeta/CD19-depleted stem cell transplant. V gene TRBV7-9 combines with J gene TRBJ2-1; 8 nucleotides align to TRBD1. This receptor was obtained from a female patient aged 2-9 years who had a stem cell transplant for aplastic anemia, so the T cells may come from the graft donor. In nucleotides, the CDR3 is TGTGCCAGCAGCTTAATCGGGACAGGTACCAATGAGCAGTTCTTC. This sequence encodes CASSLIGTGTNEQFF.